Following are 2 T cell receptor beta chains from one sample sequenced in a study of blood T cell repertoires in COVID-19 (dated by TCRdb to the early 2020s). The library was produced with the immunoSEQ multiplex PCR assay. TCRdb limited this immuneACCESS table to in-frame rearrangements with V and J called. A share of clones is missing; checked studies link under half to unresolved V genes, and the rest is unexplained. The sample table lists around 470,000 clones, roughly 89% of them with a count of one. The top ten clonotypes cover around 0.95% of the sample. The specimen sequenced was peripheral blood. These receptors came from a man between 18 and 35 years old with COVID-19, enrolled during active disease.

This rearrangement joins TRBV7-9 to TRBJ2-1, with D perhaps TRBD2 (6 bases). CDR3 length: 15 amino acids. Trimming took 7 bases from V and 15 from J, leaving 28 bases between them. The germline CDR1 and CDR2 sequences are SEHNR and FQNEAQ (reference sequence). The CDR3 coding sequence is TGTGCCAGCACTCCGGGACTCGCACGGTTGGGGCAGCTGTTCTTC. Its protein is CASTPGLARLGQLFF.

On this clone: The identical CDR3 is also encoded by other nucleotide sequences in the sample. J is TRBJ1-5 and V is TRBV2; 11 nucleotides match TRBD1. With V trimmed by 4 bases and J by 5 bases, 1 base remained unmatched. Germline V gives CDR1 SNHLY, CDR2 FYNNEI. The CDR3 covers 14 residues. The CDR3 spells CASSGTGGDQPQHF. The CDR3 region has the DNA TGTGCCAGCAGTGGGACAGGGGGCGATCAGCCCCAGCATTTT.